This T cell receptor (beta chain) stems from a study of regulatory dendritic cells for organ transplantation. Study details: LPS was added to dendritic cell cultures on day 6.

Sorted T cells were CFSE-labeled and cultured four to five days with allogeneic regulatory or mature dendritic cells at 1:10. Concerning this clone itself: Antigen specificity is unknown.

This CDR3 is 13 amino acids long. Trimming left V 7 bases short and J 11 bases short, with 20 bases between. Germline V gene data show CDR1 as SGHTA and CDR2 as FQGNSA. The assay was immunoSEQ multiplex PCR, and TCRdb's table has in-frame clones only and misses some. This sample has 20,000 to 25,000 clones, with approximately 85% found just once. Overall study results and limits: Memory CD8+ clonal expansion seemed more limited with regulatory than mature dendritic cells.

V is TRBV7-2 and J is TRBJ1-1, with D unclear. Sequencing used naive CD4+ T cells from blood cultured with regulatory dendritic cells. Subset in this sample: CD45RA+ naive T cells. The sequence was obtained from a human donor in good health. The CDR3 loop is CASTRYPDGRAFF. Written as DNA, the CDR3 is TGTGCCAGCACCCGTTACCCCGATGGAAGGGCTTTCTTT.